This T cell receptor beta chain was captured by sequencing in a study of beta chain features in type 1 diabetes. Overall study results and limits: All four CD4+ subsets from Type 1 diabetes patients carried moderately but significantly shorter TCRB CDR3s.

The sequenced template was cDNA made from the entire isolated RNA. Roughly 3.7 million reads, on average, came from each naive, central memory and regulatory T cell sample. Repertoires were generated with immunoSEQ multiplex PCR, while TCRdb's copy carries only in-frame clones and drops some. Counted here are 500,000 to 850,000 clones, over 13% occurring once; the ten biggest clones make up around 0.04%. About this clone: Its antigen is not known.

This CDR3 has 17 residues. Germline V gene data show CDR1 as SGHAT and CDR2 as FQNNGV. The V and J ends lost 4 bases and 3 bases, in that order; junction bases with no gene match: 11. The V and J genes are TRBV11-2 and TRBJ2-3, with 9 bases fitting TRBD2. Sequences were obtained from naive CD4+ T cells from blood. This receptor was taken from a man between 18 and 29 years old with type 1 diabetes. This CDR3 is CASSSPPGLAVTDTQYF. CDR3 coding DNA: TGTGCCAGCAGCTCCCCTCCGGGACTAGCAGTTACAGATACGCAGTATTTT.